This is a list of T cell receptor beta chains from one sample in a study of blood T cell repertoires in COVID-19. Only in-frame clones appear in the TCRdb table, and some are missing; sequencing was by immunoSEQ multiplex PCR. The sample includes 150,000 to 180,000 clones, approximately 86% of them seen just once. Material: peripheral blood. These receptors originate from a man between 60 and 75 years old with COVID-19, enrolled during active disease. Both conserved end residues are part of each CDR3. The order of the fields is D gene, CDR3 length, clone size, V gene, J gene, CDR3 protein, CDR3 DNA. D genes are given only for firm matches. The size field is filled for only some rows; it gives once, few, many or a size class.

d_gene: -
len: 15
abundance: -
v_gene: TRBV7-3
j_gene: TRBJ2-3
CDR3aa: CASSLNIPGVDTQYF
CDR3nt: TGTGCCAGCAGCTTAAACATCCCAGGGGTAGATACGCAGTATTTT

d_gene: -
len: 17
abundance: -
v_gene: TRBV9
j_gene: TRBJ1-3
CDR3aa: CASSPSRGRASGNTIYF
CDR3nt: TGTGCCAGCAGCCCTAGTAGGGGCAGGGCCTCTGGAAACACCATATATTTT

d_gene: -
len: 15
abundance: -
v_gene: TRBV3-1/TRBV3-2
j_gene: TRBJ1-6
CDR3aa: CASSQAQVYNSPLHF
CDR3nt: TGTGCCAGCAGCCAAGCACAGGTCTATAATTCACCCCTCCACTTT

d_gene: -
len: 11
abundance: few
v_gene: TRBV29-1
j_gene: TRBJ2-2
CDR3aa: CSVRTPGELFF
CDR3nt: TGCAGCGTTCGAACACCCGGGGAGCTGTTTTTT

d_gene: TRBD1
len: 16
abundance: -
v_gene: TRBV28
j_gene: TRBJ1-2
CDR3aa: CASRPLQGDANYGYTF
CDR3nt: TGTGCCAGCAGACCTCTACAGGGGGATGCTAACTATGGCTACACCTTC

d_gene: -
len: 16
abundance: -
v_gene: TRBV4-3
j_gene: TRBJ2-7
CDR3aa: CASSQDAAGDAYEQYF
CDR3nt: TGCGCCAGCAGCCAAGATGCGGCAGGGGACGCCTACGAGCAGTACTTC

d_gene: -
len: 12
abundance: few
v_gene: TRBV11-3
j_gene: TRBJ1-1
CDR3aa: CASSSRGTEAFF
CDR3nt: TGTGCCAGCAGCAGCCGGGGCACTGAAGCTTTCTTT

d_gene: TRBD2
len: 14
abundance: -
v_gene: TRBV19
j_gene: TRBJ2-7
CDR3aa: CASSGSGGAVEQYF
CDR3nt: TGTGCCAGTAGTGGGAGCGGGGGGGCCGTCGAGCAGTACTTC

d_gene: -
len: 15
abundance: -
v_gene: TRBV4-1
j_gene: TRBJ2-5
CDR3aa: CASSQERDTQETQYF
CDR3nt: TGCGCCAGCAGCCAAGAAAGGGACACACAAGAGACCCAGTACTTC

d_gene: TRBD1
len: 13
abundance: -
v_gene: TRBV19
j_gene: TRBJ1-1
CDR3aa: CASSDRGGTEAFF
CDR3nt: TGTGCCAGCTCGGACAGGGGGGGAACTGAAGCTTTCTTT

d_gene: -
len: 14
abundance: -
v_gene: TRBV6-2/TRBV6-3
j_gene: TRBJ1-1
CDR3aa: CASSRNTEGHEAFF
CDR3nt: TGTGCCAGCAGTCGTAACACAGAGGGACATGAAGCTTTCTTT

d_gene: TRBD1
len: 12
abundance: -
v_gene: TRBV7-9
j_gene: TRBJ2-7
CDR3aa: CASSLTGVEQYF
CDR3nt: TGTGCCAGCAGCTTAACAGGGGTCGAGCAGTACTTC

d_gene: TRBD1
len: 14
abundance: -
v_gene: TRBV2
j_gene: TRBJ1-2
CDR3aa: CASILTGEYYGYTF
CDR3nt: TGTGCCAGCATCCTGACAGGGGAGTACTATGGCTACACCTTC

d_gene: TRBD1
len: 16
abundance: -
v_gene: TRBV19
j_gene: TRBJ1-4
CDR3aa: CASSSQGQATNEKLFF
CDR3nt: TGTGCCAGTAGTTCTCAGGGACAGGCAACTAATGAAAAACTGTTTTTT

d_gene: TRBD1
len: 17
abundance: few
v_gene: TRBV11-2
j_gene: TRBJ2-5
CDR3aa: CASRSGTGVVTSETQYF
CDR3nt: TGTGCCAGCAGATCCGGGACAGGGGTGGTAACGAGTGAGACCCAGTACTTC

d_gene: TRBD1
len: 15
abundance: -
v_gene: TRBV27
j_gene: TRBJ2-5
CDR3aa: CASSYRGLWQETQYF
CDR3nt: TGTGCCAGCAGTTACAGGGGGCTGTGGCAAGAGACCCAGTACTTC

d_gene: TRBD1
len: 18
abundance: -
v_gene: TRBV28
j_gene: TRBJ1-1
CDR3aa: CASSFGWGQIKMNTEAFF
CDR3nt: TGTGCCAGCAGTTTCGGGTGGGGACAGATAAAAATGAACACTGAAGCTTTCTTT

d_gene: TRBD1
len: 16
abundance: -
v_gene: TRBV6-5
j_gene: TRBJ1-2
CDR3aa: CASSYSRTGGHYGYTF
CDR3nt: TGTGCCAGCAGTTACTCCCGGACAGGGGGCCACTATGGCTACACCTTC

d_gene: -
len: 16
abundance: -
v_gene: TRBV18
j_gene: TRBJ2-5
CDR3aa: CASSSQRKGILETQYF
CDR3nt: TGTGCCAGCTCCTCCCAACGGAAGGGGATATTAGAGACCCAGTACTTC

d_gene: -
len: 15
abundance: few
v_gene: TRBV6-1
j_gene: TRBJ2-7
CDR3aa: CASSEHGQSSYEQYF
CDR3nt: TGTGCCAGCAGTGAACATGGGCAGAGCTCCTACGAGCAGTACTTC

d_gene: TRBD1
len: 12
abundance: -
v_gene: TRBV10-3
j_gene: TRBJ1-5
CDR3aa: CAISTGDQPQHF
CDR3nt: TGTGCCATCAGCACAGGGGATCAGCCCCAGCATTTT

d_gene: -
len: 15
abundance: few
v_gene: TRBV7-2
j_gene: TRBJ1-2
CDR3aa: CASSLGVGSAYGYTF
CDR3nt: TGTGCCAGCAGCTTAGGAGTGGGTAGCGCCTATGGCTACACCTTC

d_gene: TRBD2
len: 16
abundance: -
v_gene: TRBV3-1/TRBV3-2
j_gene: TRBJ2-7
CDR3aa: CASSPRTSGGGYEQYF
CDR3nt: TGTGCCAGCAGCCCAAGAACTAGCGGGGGGGGCTACGAGCAGTACTTC

d_gene: TRBD2
len: 15
abundance: few
v_gene: TRBV6-5
j_gene: TRBJ2-4
CDR3aa: CASSPTSGGWNIQYF
CDR3nt: TGTGCCAGCAGTCCGACTAGCGGGGGGTGGAACATTCAGTACTTC

d_gene: -
len: 12
abundance: -
v_gene: TRBV12-3/TRBV12-4
j_gene: TRBJ2-1
CDR3aa: CASSSYRAEQFF
CDR3nt: TGTGCCAGCAGTTCCTACAGGGCTGAGCAGTTCTTC